This T cell receptor beta chain was observed in a study of cytomegalovirus exposure and HLA in healthy donors. For the study at large: Membership in the Caucasian-associated ancestry cluster was found for about four fifths of roughly 360 genotyped donors.

Regarding the study as a whole: Within a later analysis, the majority of CMV-associated TCR beta chains appeared HLA-restricted. Some segments of the V type, notably TRBV6-2 and TRBV6-3, were excluded as indistinguishable.

CDR3 length: 15 residues. CDR1 is MNHNS and CDR2 is SASEGT in the germline V gene. As for this clone: Its cognate antigen is unknown. A read error may account for a junction end that differs from germline. Additional DNA sequences in this sample encode the identical CDR3.

The PCR was carried out with 60 Vbeta primers and 13 Jbeta primers. Data came from immunoSEQ multiplex PCR; TCRdb stores just in-frame clones and leaves some out. The table for this sample gives 130,000 or so clones. The clonotype comes from a woman in her late teens or twenties in good health and CMV-seronegative. This rearrangement joins TRBV6-1 to TRBJ2-1, with TRBD1 identical over 10 bases. Sequencing was done on a sample of PBMCs. The CDR3 nucleotides are TGTGCCAGCACCCTGACAGGGGGCTCCTATAATGAGCAGTTCTTC. Translation gives CASTLTGGSYNEQFF.